The T cell receptor beta chain described here comes from a study of T cells in Graves' hyperthyroidism and ophthalmopathy. Points from the study as a whole: Ophthalmopathy was identified by the model a median approximately 6.9 months ahead of onset. Patients with ophthalmopathy were separated from those with stable hyperthyroidism by a 13 V-J model.

Researchers amplified the TCR beta CDR3 regions from RNA transcripts. The TCR CDR3 first-round RT-PCR relied on the HTBI primer set. TCRdb itself ran the multiplex PCR reads through MiXCR, one entry per CDR3 protein. Of over 700,000 distinct CDR3 sequences in the sample, under 20% were seen once. V was trimmed by 4 bases and J by 7 bases, leaving 13 bases between them. This CDR3 is 12 amino acids long. The germline CDR1 and CDR2 sequences are DFQATT and SNEGSKA (reference sequence). Newly diagnosed patients aged 18 to 65 had hyperthyroidism of under 2 months' duration. Sampled blood dates from first hyperthyroidism diagnosis, and it precedes any ophthalmopathy symptoms. This clonotype was counted between two and nine times. Its antigen remains unknown.

This sequence joins TRBV20-1 and TRBJ1-1; D not certain. Specimen: blood. This receptor was identified in a woman between 50 and 59 years old with Graves' hyperthyroidism that later progressed to Graves' ophthalmopathy. The CDR3 nucleotides are TGCAGTGCTATCCTTCCCACTGATGAAGCTTTCTTT. This sequence encodes CSAILPTDEAFF.